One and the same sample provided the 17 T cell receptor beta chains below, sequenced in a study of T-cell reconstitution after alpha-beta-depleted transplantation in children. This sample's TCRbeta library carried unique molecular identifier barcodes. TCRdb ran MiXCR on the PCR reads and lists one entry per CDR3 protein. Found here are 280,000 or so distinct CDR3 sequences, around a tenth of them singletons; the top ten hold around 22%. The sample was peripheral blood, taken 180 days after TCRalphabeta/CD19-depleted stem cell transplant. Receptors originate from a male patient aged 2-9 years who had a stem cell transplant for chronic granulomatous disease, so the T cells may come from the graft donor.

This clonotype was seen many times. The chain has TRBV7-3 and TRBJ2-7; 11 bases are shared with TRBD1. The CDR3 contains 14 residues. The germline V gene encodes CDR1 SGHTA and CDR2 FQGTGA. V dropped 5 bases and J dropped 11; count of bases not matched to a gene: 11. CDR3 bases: TGTGCCAGCAGCGTCGACCGGGACAGGGGGGAAAAGTACTTC. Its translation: CASSVDRDRGEKYF.

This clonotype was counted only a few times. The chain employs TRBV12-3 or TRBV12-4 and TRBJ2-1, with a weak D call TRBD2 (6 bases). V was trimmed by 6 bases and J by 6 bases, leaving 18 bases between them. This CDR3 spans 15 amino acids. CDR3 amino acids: CASRGTGTFVNEQFF. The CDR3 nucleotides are TGTGCCAGCAGAGGTACCGGGACTTTCGTCAATGAGCAGTTCTTC.

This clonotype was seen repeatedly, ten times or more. The chain's CDR3 is CASRGDSGSYEQYF. DNA for the CDR3: TGTGCCAGCAGGGGGGACTCCGGCTCCTACGAGCAGTACTTC. V usage is TRBV6-2 or TRBV6-3 and J usage is TRBJ2-7; D perhaps matches TRBD2 (6 bases). Per the germline V gene, CDR1 is MNHEY and CDR2 is SVGEGT. The CDR3 sequence is 14 residues long. V lost 6 bases and J 0 bases, leaving 12 bases between the germline ends.

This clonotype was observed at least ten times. This CDR3 reads CASSLGSTSGRYEQYF. CDR3 nucleotide sequence: TGTGCCAGCAGCTTAGGTTCGACTAGCGGGAGGTACGAGCAGTACTTC. This rearrangement joins TRBV7-9 to TRBJ2-7; 13 nucleotides line up with TRBD2. With V trimmed by 1 base and J by 4 bases, 4 bases remained unmatched. The CDR3 runs 16 residues. Germline assignment: CDR1 SEHNR and CDR2 FQNEAQ (reference sequence). Together with reference TRBV7-9 and TRBJ2-7, the CDR3 gives the full variable domain: DTGVSQNPRHKITKRGQNVTFRCDPISEHNRLYWYRQTLGQGPEFLTYFQNEAQLEKSRLLSDRFSAERPKGSFSTLEIQRTEQGDSAMYLCASSLGSTSGRYEQYFGPGTRLTVT.

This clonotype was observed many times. CDR3 sequence reads: CASSRGQANTDTQYF. CDR3 nucleotide sequence: TGTGCCAGCAGCCGGGGACAGGCGAACACAGATACGCAGTATTTT. The rearrangement links TRBV12-3 or TRBV12-4 to TRBJ2-3; TRBD1 matches 8 bases. V was pared by 6 bases and J by 2 bases, with 7 bases of the junction left unmatched. The CDR3 contains 15 residues.

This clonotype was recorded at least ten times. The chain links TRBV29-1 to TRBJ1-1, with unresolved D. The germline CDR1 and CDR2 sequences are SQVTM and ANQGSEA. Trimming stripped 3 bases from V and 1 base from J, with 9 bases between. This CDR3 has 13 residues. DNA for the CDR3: TGCAGCGTTGATCTCGGGCAGAACACTGAAGCTTTCTTT. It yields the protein CSVDLGQNTEAFF. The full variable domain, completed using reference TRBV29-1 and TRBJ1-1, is SAVISQKPSRDICQRGTSLTIQCQVDSQVTMMFWYRQQPGQSLTLIATANQGSEATYESGFVIDKFPISRPNLTFSTLTVSNMSPEDSSIYLCSVDLGQNTEAFFGQGTRLTVV.

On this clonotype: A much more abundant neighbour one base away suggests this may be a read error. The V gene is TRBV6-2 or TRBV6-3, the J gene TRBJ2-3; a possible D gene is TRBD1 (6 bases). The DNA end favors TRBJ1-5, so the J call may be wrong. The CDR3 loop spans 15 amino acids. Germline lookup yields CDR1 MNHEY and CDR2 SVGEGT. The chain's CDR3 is CASSPGGPRVDTQHF. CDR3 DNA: TGTGCCAGCAGCCCGGGGGGCCCCAGGGTGGATACGCAGCATTTT.

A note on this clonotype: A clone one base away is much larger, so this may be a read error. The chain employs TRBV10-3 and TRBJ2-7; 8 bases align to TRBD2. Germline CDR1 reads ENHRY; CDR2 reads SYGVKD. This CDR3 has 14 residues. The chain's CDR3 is CATRGGQSSYEQNF. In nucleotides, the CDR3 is TGTGCCACCCGGGGGGGACAAAGCTCCTACGAGCAGAACTTC.

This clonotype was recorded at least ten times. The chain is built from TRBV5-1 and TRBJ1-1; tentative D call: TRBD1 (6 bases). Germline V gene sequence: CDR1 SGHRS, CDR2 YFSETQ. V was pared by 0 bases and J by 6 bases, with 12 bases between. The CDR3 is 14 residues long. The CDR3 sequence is CASSLDPGESEAFF. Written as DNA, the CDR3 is TGCGCCAGCAGCTTGGACCCAGGGGAATCTGAAGCTTTCTTT.

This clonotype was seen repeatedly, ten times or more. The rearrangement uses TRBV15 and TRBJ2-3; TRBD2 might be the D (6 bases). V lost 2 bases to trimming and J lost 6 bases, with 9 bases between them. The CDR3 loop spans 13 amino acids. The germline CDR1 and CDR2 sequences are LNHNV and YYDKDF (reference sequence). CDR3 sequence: CATSRIAADTQYF. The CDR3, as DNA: TGTGCCACCAGCAGAATAGCGGCGGATACGCAGTATTTT. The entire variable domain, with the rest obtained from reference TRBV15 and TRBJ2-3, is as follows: DAMVIQNPRYQVTQFGKPVTLSCSQTLNHNVMYWYQQKSSQAPKLLFHYYDKDFNNEADTPDNFQSRRPNTSFCFLDIRSPGLGDTAMYLCATSRIAADTQYFGPGTRLTVL.

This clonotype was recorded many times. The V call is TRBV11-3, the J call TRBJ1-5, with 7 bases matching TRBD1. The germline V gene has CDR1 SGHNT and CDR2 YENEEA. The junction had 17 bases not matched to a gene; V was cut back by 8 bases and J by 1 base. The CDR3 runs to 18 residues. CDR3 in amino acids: CASETEGTEPTSNQPQHF. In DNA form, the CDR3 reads TGTGCCAGCGAGACAGAAGGGACAGAACCTACCAGCAATCAGCCCCAGCATTTT.

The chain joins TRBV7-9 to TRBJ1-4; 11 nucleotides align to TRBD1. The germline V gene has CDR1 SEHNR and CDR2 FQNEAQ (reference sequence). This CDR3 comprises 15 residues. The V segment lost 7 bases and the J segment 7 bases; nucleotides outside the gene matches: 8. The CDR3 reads CASTKGQGALEKLFF. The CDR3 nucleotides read TGTGCCAGCACTAAAGGACAGGGGGCTCTTGAAAAACTGTTTTTT.

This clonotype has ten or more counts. CDR3 residues: CASSEYGQGDTGELFF. CDR3 nucleotide sequence: TGTGCCAGCAGTGAATACGGACAGGGTGACACCGGGGAGCTGTTTTTT. This chain connects TRBV6-1 to TRBJ2-2; 8 positions match TRBD1. This CDR3 has 16 residues. Trimming took 2 bases from V and 3 from J; bases not matched to a gene: 5. Per the germline V gene, CDR1 is MNHNS and CDR2 is SASEGT.

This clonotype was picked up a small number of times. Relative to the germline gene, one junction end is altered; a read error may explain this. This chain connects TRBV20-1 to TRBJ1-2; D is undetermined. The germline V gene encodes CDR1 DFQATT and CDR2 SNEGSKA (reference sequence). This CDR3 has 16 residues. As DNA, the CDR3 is TGCTGTGCCCCGGCGGACCTTGAGGGTTTATTTCGGGGCTACACCTTC. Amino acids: CCAPADLEGLFRGYTF.

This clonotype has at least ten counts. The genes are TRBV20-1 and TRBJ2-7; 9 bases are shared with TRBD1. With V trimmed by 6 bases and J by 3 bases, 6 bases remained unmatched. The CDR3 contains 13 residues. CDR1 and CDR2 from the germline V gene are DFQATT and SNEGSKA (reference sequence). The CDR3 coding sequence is TGCAGTGCCCAGACAGGGGGTTACTACGAGCAGTACTTC. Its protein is CSAQTGGYYEQYF.

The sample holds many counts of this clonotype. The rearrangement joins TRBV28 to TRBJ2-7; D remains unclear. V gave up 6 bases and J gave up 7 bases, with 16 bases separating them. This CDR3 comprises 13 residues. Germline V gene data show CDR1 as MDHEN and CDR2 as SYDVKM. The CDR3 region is CASSSSRPKEQYF. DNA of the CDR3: TGTGCCAGCAGCTCCTCTAGACCTAAGGAGCAGTACTTC. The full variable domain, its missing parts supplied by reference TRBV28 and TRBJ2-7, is DVKVTQSSRYLVKRTGEKVFLECVQDMDHENMFWYRQDPGLGLRLIYFSYDVKMKEKGDIPEGYSVSREKKERFSLILESASTNQTSMYLCASSSSRPKEQYFGPGTRLTVT.

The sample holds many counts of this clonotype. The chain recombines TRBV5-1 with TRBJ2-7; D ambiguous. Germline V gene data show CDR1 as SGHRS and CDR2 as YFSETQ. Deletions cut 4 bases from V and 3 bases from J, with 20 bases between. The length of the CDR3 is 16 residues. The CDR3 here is CASSALGGPGSYEQYF. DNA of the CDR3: TGCGCCAGCAGCGCGCTCGGTGGGCCGGGCAGCTACGAGCAGTACTTC. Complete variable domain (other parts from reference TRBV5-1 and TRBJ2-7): KAGVTQTPRYLIKTRGQQVTLSCSPISGHRSVSWYQQTPGQGLQFLFEYFSETQRNKGNFPGRFSGRQFSNSRSEMNVSTLELGDSALYLCASSALGGPGSYEQYFGPGTRLTVT.